This TCR beta chain was captured in a study of identical twins. By proportion, this clonotype is medium-sized. Using its own MiXCR run on the 5' RACE reads, TCRdb lists one record per CDR3 protein. This table has hundreds of thousands of distinct CDR3 sequences, 7.5% appearing once. The CDR3 sequence is 14 residues long. Per germline, CDR1 MGHRA and CDR2 YSYEKL. Unmatched junction bases numbered 3, after V lost 4 bases and J lost 4 bases. These data were likewise used in another study, on yellow fever vaccine responses in identical twins.

This receptor was taken from a woman aged 18 to 35 in good health. The V call is TRBV4-1, the J call TRBJ1-5, with 8 bases matching TRBD1. Sequencing input: CD8+ T cells sorted from blood. The CDR3 spells CASSPRQGNQPQHF. In nucleotides, the CDR3 is TGCGCCAGCAGCCCCCGACAGGGGAATCAGCCCCAGCATTTT.